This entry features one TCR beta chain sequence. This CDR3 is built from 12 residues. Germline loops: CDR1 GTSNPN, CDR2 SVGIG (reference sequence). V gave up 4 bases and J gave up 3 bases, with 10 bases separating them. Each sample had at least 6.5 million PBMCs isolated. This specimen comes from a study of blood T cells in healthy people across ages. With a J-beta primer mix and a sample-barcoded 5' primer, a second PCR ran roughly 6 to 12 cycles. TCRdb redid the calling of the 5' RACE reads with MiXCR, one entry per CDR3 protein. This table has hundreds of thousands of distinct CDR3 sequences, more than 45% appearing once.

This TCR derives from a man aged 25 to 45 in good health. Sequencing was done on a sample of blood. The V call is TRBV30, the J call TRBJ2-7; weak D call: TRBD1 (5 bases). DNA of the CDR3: TGTGCCTGGACTCCGACAGACTACGAGCAGTACTTC. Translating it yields CAWTPTDYEQYF.